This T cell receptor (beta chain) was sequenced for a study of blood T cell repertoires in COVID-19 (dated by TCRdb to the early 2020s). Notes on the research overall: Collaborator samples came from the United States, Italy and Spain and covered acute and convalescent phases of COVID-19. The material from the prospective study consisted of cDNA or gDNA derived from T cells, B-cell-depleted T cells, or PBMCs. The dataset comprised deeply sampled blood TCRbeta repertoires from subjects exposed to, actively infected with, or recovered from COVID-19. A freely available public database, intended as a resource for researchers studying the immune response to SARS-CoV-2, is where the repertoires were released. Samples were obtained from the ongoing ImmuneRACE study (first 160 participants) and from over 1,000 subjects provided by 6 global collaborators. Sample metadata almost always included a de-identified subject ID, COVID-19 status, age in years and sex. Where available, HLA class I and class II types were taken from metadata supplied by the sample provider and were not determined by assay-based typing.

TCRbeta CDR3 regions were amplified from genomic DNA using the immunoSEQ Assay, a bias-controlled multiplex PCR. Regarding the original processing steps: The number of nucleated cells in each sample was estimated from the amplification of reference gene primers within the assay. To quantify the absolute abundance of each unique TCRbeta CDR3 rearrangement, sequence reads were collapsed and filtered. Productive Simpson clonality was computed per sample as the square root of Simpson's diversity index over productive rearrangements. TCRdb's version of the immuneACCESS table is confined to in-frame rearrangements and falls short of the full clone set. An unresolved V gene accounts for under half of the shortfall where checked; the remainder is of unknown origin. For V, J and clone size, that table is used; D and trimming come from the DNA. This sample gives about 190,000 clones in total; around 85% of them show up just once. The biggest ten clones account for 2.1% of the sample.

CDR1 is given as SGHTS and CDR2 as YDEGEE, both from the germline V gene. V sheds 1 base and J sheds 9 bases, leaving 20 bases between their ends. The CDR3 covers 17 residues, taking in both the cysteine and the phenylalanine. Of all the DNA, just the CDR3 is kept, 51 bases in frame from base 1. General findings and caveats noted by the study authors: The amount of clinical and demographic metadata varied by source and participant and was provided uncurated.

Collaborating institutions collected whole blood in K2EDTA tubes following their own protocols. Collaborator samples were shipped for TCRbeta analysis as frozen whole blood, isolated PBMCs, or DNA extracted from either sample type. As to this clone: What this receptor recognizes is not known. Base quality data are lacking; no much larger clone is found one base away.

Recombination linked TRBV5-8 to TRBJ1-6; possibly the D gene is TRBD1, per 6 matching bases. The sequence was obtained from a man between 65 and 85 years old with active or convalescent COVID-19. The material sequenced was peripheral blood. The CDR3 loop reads CASSLIPRGLAGSPLHF. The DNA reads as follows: TGTGCCAGCAGCTTGATTCCGCGGGGGCTCGCGGGTTCACCCCTCCACTTT.